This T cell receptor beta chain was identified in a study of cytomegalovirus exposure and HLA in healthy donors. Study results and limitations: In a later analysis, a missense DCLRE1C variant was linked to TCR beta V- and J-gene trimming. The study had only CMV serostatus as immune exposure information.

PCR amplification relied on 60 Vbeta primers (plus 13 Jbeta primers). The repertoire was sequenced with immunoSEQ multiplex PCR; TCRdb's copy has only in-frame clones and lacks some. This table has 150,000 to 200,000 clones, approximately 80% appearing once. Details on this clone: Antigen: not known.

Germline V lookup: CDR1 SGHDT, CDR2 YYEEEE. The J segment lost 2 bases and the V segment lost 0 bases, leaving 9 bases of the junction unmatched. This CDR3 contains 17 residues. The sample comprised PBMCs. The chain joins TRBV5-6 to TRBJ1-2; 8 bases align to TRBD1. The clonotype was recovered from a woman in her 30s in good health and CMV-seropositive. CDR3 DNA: TGTGCCAGCAGCTTGGAAGGGGGGACAGGTTCCAACTATGGCTACACCTTC. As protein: CASSLEGGTGSNYGYTF.